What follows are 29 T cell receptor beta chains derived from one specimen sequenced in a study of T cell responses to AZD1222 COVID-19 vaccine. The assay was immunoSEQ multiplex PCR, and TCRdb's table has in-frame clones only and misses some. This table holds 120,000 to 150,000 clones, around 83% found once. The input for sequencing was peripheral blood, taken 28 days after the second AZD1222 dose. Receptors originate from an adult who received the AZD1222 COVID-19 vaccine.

The CDR3, as DNA: TGTGCCAGAAACAGATGGGCCAAAGATAGCAATCAGCCCCAGCATTTT. Translating gives CARNRWAKDSNQPQHF. The chain combines TRBV5-3 with TRBJ1-5; D is unresolved. TRBV5-3 is annotated as an ORF whose role is uncertain. Trimming stripped 6 bases from V and 0 bases from J, with 16 bases between. The CDR3 loop spans 16 amino acids.

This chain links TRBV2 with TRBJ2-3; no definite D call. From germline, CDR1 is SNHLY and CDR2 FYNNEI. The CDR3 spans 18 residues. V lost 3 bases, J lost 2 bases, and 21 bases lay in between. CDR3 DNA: TGTGCCAGCAGTGAGAGGCCCCCGGGCCTGATGCTCACAGATACGCAGTATTTT. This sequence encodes CASSERPPGLMLTDTQYF.

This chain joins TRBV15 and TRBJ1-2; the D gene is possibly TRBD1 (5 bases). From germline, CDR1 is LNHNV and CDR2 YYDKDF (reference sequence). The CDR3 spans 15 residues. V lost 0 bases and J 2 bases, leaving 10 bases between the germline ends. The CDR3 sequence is CATSRDRVSNYGYTF. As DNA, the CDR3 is TGTGCCACCAGCAGAGACAGGGTTTCGAACTATGGCTACACCTTC. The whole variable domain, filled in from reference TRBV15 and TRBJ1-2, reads DAMVIQNPRYQVTQFGKPVTLSCSQTLNHNVMYWYQQKSSQAPKLLFHYYDKDFNNEADTPDNFQSRRPNTSFCFLDIRSPGLGDTAMYLCATSRDRVSNYGYTFGSGTRLTVV.

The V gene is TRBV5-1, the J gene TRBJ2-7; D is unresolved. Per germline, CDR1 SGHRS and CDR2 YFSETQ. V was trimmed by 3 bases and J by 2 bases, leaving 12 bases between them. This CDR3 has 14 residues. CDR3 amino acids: CASSSTGPTYEQYF. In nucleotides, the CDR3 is TGCGCCAGCAGCTCAACCGGGCCGACCTACGAGCAGTACTTC.

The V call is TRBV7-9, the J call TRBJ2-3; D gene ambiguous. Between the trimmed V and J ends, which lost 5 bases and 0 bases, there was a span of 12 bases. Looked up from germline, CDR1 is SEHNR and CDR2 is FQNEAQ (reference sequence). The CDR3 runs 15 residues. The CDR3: CASSKSPYSTDTQYF. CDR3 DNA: TGTGCCAGCAGCAAGAGCCCTTACAGCACAGATACGCAGTATTTT.

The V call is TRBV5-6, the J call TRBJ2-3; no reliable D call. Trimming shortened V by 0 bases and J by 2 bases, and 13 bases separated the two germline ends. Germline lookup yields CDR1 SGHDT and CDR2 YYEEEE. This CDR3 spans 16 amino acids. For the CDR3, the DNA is TGTGCCAGCAGCTTGGCCTGGGTTTCCCTCACAGATACGCAGTATTTT. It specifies CASSLAWVSLTDTQYF.

CDR3 nucleotides: TGTGCCAGCAGCTTGGAATCCTATAGCAATCAGCCCCAGCATTTT. Residues: CASSLESYSNQPQHF. V is TRBV5-6 and J is TRBJ1-5, with unresolved D. With 0 bases removed from V and 0 bases from J, the gap between germline ends came to 7 bases. The CDR3 extends over 15 amino acids. The V gene's germline CDR1 is SGHDT and CDR2 YYEEEE.

The CDR3 bases are TGTGCCAGCAGCCAAGATTTTCGTGACAGGGGTTTTGGAAACACCATATATTTT. Its protein product is CASSQDFRDRGFGNTIYF. The chain employs TRBV4-2 and TRBJ1-3; 8 bases map to TRBD1. The ends lost 0 bases at V and 3 bases at J; junction bases unmatched: 10. Per the germline V gene, CDR1 is LGHNA and CDR2 is YNFKEQ. The CDR3 has 18 amino acids.

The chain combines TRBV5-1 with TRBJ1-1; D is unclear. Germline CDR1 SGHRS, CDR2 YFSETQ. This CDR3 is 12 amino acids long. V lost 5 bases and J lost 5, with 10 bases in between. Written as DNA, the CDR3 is TGCGCCAGCAGTAATGGGCGTACTGAAGCTTTCTTT. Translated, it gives CASSNGRTEAFF.

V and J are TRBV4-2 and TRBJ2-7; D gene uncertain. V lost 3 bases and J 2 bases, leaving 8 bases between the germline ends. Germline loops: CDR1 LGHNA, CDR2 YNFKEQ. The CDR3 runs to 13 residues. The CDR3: CASSQDGPYEQYF. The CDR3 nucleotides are TGTGCCAGCAGCCAGGACGGGCCCTACGAGCAGTACTTC.

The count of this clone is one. The chain's CDR3 is CASSLLTLETYEQYF. CDR3 coding DNA: TGTGCCAGCAGCTTATTGACACTTGAAACCTACGAGCAGTACTTC. This chain connects TRBV7-2 to TRBJ2-7; D gene ambiguous. Trimming left V 2 bases short and J 2 bases short, with 13 bases between. In germline, CDR1 is SGHTA, CDR2 FQGNSA. The CDR3 has 15 residues.

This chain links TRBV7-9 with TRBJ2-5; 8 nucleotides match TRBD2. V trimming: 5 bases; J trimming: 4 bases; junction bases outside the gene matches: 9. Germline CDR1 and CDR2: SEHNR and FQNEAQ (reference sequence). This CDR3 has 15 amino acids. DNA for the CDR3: TGTGCCAGCAGCCCAACACTAGCGGACAGAGAGACCCAGTACTTC. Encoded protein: CASSPTLADRETQYF. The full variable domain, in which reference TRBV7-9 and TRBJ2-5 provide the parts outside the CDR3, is DTGVSQNPRHKITKRGQNVTFRCDPISEHNRLYWYRQTLGQGPEFLTYFQNEAQLEKSRLLSDRFSAERPKGSFSTLEIQRTEQGDSAMYLCASSPTLADRETQYFGPGTRLLVL.

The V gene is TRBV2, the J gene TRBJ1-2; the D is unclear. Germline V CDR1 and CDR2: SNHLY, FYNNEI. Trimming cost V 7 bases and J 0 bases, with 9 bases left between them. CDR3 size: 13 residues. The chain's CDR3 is CASTEGANYGYTF. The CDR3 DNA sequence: TGTGCCAGCACCGAAGGAGCTAACTATGGCTACACCTTC.

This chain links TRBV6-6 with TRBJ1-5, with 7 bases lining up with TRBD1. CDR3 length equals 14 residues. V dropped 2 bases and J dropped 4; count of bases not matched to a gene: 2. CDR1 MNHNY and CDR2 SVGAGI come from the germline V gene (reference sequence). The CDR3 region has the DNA TGTGCCAGCAGTTACGGGGACAGAAATCAGCCCCAGCATTTT. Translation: CASSYGDRNQPQHF.

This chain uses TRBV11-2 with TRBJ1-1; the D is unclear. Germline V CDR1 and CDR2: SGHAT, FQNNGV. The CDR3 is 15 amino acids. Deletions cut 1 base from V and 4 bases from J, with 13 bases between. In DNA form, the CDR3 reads TGTGCCAGCAGCTTAGTTTGGGGTTCGGGCACTGAAGCTTTCTTT. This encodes CASSLVWGSGTEAFF.

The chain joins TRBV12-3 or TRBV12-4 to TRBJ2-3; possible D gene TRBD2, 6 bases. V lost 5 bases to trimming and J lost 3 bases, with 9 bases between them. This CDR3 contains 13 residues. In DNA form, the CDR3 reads TGTGCCAGCAGTACGGCGGGGACAGATACGCAGTATTTT. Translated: CASSTAGTDTQYF.

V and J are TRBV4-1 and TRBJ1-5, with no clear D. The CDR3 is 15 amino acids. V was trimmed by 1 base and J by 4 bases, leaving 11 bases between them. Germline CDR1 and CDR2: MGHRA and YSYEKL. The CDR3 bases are TGCGCCAGCAGCCAAGGGGCAAACGCTAATCAGCCCCAGCATTTT. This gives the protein CASSQGANANQPQHF.

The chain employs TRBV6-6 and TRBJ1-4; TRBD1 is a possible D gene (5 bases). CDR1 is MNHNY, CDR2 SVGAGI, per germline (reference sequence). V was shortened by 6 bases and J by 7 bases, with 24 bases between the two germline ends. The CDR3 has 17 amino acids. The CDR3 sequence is CASSRTLLEGRTEKLFF. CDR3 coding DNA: TGTGCCAGCAGCCGAACCCTCCTGGAGGGACGGACTGAAAAACTGTTTTTT.

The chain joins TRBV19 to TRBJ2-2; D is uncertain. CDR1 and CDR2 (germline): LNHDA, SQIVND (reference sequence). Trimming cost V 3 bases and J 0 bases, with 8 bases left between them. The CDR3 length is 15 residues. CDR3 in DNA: TGTGCCAGTAGTATTAGTGCCGCGAACACCGGGGAGCTGTTTTTT. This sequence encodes CASSISAANTGELFF.

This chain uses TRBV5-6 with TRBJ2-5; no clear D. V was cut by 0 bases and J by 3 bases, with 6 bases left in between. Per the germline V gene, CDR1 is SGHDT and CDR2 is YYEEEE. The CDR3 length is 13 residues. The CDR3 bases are TGTGCCAGCAGCTTGGACCCGAAAGAGACCCAGTACTTC. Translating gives CASSLDPKETQYF.

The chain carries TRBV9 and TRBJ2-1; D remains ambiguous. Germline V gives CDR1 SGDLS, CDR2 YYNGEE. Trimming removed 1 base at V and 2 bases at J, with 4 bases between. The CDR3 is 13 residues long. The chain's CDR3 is CASSVRTYNEQFF. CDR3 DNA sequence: TGTGCCAGCAGCGTAAGGACCTACAATGAGCAGTTCTTC.

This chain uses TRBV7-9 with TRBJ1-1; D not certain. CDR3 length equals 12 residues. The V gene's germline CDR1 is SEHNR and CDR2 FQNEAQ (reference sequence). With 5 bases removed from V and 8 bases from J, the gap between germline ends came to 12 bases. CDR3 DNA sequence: TGTGCCAGCAGCCCGGCCCGGAGCGAAGCTTTCTTT. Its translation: CASSPARSEAFF.

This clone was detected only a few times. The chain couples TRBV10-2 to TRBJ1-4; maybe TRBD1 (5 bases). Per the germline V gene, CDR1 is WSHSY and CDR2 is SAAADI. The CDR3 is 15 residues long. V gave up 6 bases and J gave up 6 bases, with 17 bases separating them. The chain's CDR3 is CASRAGTRRDEKLFF. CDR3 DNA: TGCGCCAGCAGAGCAGGGACTAGGCGGGATGAAAAACTGTTTTTT.

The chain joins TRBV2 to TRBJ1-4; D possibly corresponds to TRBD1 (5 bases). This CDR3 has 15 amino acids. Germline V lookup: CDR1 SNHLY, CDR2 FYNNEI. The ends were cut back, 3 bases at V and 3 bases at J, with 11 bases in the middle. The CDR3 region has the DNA TGTGCCAGCAGTGATGTGGGGACGTCTAATGAAAAACTGTTTTTT. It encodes CASSDVGTSNEKLFF. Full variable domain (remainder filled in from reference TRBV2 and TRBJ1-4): EPEVTQTPSHQVTQMGQEVILRCVPISNHLYFYWYRQILGQKVEFLVSFYNNEISEKSEIFDDQFSVERPDGSNFTLKIRSTKLEDSAMYFCASSDVGTSNEKLFFGSGTQLSVL.

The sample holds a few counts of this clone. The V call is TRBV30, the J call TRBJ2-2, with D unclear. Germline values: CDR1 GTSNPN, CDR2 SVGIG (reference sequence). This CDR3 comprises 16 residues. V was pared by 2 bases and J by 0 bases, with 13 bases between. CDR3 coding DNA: TGTGCCTGGAGTCCCGGGCCCGCCTCGAACACCGGGGAGCTGTTTTTT. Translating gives CAWSPGPASNTGELFF.

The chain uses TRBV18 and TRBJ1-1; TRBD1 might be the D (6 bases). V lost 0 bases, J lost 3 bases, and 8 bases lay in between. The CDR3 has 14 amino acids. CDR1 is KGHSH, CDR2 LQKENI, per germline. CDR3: CASSPPAGDTEAFF. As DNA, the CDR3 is TGTGCCAGCTCACCACCGGCAGGGGACACTGAAGCTTTCTTT.

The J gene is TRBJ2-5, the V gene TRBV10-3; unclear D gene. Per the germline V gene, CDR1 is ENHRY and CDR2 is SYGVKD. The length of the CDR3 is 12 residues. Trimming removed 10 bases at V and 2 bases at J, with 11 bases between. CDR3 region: CATLGSQETQYF. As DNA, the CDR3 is TGTGCCACCCTGGGGTCGCAAGAGACCCAGTACTTC.

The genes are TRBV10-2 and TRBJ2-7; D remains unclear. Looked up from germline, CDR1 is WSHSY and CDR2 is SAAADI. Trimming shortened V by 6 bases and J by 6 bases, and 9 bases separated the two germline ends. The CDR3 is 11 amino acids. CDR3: CASSEIGEQYF. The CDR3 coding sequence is TGCGCCAGCAGCGAGATTGGCGAGCAGTACTTC.

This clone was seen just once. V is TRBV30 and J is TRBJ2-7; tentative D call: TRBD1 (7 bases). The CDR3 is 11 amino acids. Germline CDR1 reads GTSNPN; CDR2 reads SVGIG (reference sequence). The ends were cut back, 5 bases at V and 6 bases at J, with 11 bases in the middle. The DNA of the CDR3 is TGTGCCTGGGATCAGGGGGGCGAGCAGTACTTC. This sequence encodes CAWDQGGEQYF.